This T cell receptor (beta chain) was identified in a study of CD8 T cells in ankylosing spondylitis. There are 14 residues in the CDR3. CDR1 and CDR2 (germline): SGDLS, YYNGEE. Losses at the gene ends were 3 bases for V and 5 bases for J; bases not matched to a gene: 7. MiXCR, applied by TCRdb to the 5' RACE reads, yields one record per CDR3 protein. The sample comprises approximately 260,000 distinct CDR3 sequences, around 9.1% of which are singletons, and nearly 7% rests with the top ten. This clonotype was seen at least ten times. The chain links TRBV9 to TRBJ2-7, with 8 bases matching TRBD1. Sample: blood, either unsorted or a sorted T cell fraction (not recorded which). This TCR derives from a male donor with ankylosing spondylitis or in good health (not recorded which). CDR3 in amino acids: CASSEGQDINEQYF. DNA of the CDR3: TGTGCCAGCAGCGAGGGACAGGATATCAACGAGCAGTACTTC.